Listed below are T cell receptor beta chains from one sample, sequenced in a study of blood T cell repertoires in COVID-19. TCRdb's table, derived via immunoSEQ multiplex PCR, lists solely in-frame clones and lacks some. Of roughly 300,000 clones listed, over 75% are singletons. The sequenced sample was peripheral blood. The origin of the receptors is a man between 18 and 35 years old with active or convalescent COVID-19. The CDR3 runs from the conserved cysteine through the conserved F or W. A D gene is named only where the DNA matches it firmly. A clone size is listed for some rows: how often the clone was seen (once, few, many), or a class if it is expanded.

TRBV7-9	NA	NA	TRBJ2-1	CASSWADSYNEQFF	TGTGCCAGCAGCTGGGCCGACTCCTACAATGAGCAGTTCTTC
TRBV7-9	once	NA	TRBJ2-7	CASSLPGLGHEQYF	TGTGCCAGCAGCTTACCAGGGCTTGGCCACGAGCAGTACTTC
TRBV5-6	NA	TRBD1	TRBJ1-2	CASSLVQGTGGAEGYTF	TGTGCCAGCAGCTTGGTTCAGGGGACAGGGGGCGCCGAGGGCTACACCTTC
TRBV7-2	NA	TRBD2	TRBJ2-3	CASSRTSGGRADTQYF	TGTGCCAGCAGCAGGACTAGCGGGGGGAGGGCAGATACGCAGTATTTT
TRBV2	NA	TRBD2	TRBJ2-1	CASTTGGGYYNEQFF	TGTGCCAGCACTACGGGCGGGGGGTACTACAATGAGCAGTTCTTC
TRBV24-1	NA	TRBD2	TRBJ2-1	CATSSGGAYEQFF	TGTGCCACATCTAGCGGGGGGGCCTATGAGCAGTTCTTC
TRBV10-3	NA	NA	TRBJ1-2	CAISESLEARSHF	TGTGCCATCAGTGAGTCACTTGAGGCCCGCTCCCACTTC
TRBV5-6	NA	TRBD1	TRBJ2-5	CASSYGGQGKETQYF	TGTGCCAGCAGCTATGGGGGACAGGGTAAAGAGACCCAGTACTTC
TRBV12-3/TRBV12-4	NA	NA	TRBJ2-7	CASSFRVYEQYF	TGTGCCAGCAGTTTCAGGGTCTACGAGCAGTACTTC
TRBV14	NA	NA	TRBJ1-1	CASSQGGTEAFF	TGTGCCAGCAGCCAGGGGGGCACTGAAGCTTTCTTT
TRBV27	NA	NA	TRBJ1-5	CASRARTDSNQPQHF	TGTGCCAGCAGGGCGAGGACAGATAGCAATCAGCCCCAGCATTTT
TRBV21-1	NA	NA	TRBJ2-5	CASSKASGQNGRGQLQETQYF	TGTGCCAGCAGCAAAGCATCAGGCCAGAACGGCAGGGGCCAGCTTCAAGAGACCCAGTACTTC
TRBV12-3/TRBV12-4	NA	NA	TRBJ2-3	CASSSTSTDTQYF	TGTGCCAGCAGTAGTACTAGCACAGATACGCAGTATTTT
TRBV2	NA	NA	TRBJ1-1	CASSYRVTEAFF	TGTGCCAGCAGCTACAGGGTCACTGAAGCTTTCTTT
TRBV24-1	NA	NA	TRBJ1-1	CATSHAQESGTEAFF	TGTGCCACCAGTCATGCACAGGAGAGTGGTACTGAAGCTTTCTTT
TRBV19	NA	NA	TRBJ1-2	CASSIDRANYGYTF	TGTGCCAGTAGTATAGACCGGGCTAACTATGGCTACACCTTC
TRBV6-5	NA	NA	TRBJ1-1	CASSYSGHTEAFF	TGTGCCAGCAGTTACTCGGGGCACACTGAAGCTTTCTTT
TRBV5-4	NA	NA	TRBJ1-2	CASSLDLFPRFVNYGYTF	TGTGCCAGCAGCTTGGACCTCTTCCCTCGGTTTGTTAACTATGGCTACACCTTC
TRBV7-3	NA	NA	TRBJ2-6	CASSYTGTGANVLTF	TGTGCCAGCAGCTACACAGGGACTGGGGCCAACGTCCTGACTTTC
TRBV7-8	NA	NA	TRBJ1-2	CASSLWSDYGYTF	TGTGCCAGCAGCTTATGGTCAGACTATGGCTACACCTTC
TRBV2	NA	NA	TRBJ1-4	CASSEPATNEKLFF	TGTGCCAGCAGTGAGCCAGCAACTAATGAAAAACTGTTTTTT
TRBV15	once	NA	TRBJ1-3	CATSREPASTKASGNTIYF	TGTGCCACCAGCAGAGAACCCGCCTCCACAAAAGCGAGTGGAAACACCATATATTTT
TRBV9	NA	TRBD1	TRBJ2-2	CASSTWTGDTGELFF	TGTGCCAGCAGCACATGGACAGGGGACACCGGGGAGCTGTTTTTT
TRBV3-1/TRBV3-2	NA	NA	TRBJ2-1	CASSLYNEQFF	TGTGCCAGCAGCCTATACAATGAGCAGTTCTTC
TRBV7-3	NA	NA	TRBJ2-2	CASSPGGTGELFF	TGTGCCAGCAGCCCGGGTGGAACCGGGGAGCTGTTTTTT
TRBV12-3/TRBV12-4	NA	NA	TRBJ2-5	CASSFKETQYF	TGTGCCAGCAGTTTTAAAGAGACCCAGTACTTC
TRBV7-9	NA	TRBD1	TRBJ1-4	CASCEGQNNEKLFF	TGTGCCAGCTGTGAGGGACAGAATAATGAAAAACTGTTTTTT
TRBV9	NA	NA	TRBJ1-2	CASSSEYYGYTF	TGTGCCAGCAGCTCGGAGTACTATGGCTACACCTTC
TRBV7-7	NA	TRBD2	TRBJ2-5	CASSLGGLAGGFETQYF	TGTGCCAGCAGCTTAGGCGGACTAGCGGGGGGGTTTGAGACCCAGTACTTC
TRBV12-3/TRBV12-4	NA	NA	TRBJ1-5	CASSFAGRQPQHF	TGTGCCAGCAGTTTTGCGGGGCGCCAGCCCCAGCATTTT
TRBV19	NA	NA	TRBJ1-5	CASSIAGVINQPQHF	TGTGCCAGTAGTATAGCCGGGGTTATCAATCAGCCCCAGCATTTT
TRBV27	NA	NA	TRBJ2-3	CASSRPGDTQYF	TGTGCCAGCAGTCGTCCCGGAGATACGCAGTATTTT
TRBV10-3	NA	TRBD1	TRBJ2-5	CAISVGPVLTTGTGEETQYF	TGTGCCATCAGTGTGGGTCCAGTTCTCACGACCGGGACAGGGGAAGAGACCCAGTACTTC
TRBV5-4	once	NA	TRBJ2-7	CASSRAYEQYF	TGTGCCAGCAGCCGTGCCTACGAGCAGTACTTC
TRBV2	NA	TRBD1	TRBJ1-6	CASSDAATGAYNSPLHF	TGTGCCAGCAGTGACGCAGCGACAGGGGCCTATAATTCACCCCTCCACTTT
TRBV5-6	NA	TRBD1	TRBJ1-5	CASSRAGGYDPDSNQPQHF	TGTGCCAGCAGCAGAGCAGGGGGCTATGACCCTGATAGCAATCAGCCCCAGCATTTT
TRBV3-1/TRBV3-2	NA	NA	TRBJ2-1	CASSGPRGALYSYNEQFF	TGTGCCAGCAGCGGGCCACGGGGGGCCCTCTACTCCTACAATGAGCAGTTCTTC
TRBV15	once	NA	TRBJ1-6	CATSRSGVLDSPLHF	TGTGCCACCAGCAGATCAGGGGTTTTAGATTCACCCCTCCACTTT
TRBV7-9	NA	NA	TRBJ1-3	CASSSGYSGNTIYF	TGTGCCAGCAGCTCAGGGTACTCTGGAAACACCATATATTTT
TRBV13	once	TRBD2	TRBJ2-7	CASSQWGGEQYF	TGTGCCAGCAGCCAATGGGGAGGGGAGCAGTACTTC
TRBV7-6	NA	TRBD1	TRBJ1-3	CASSAAGTGEWSGNTIYF	TGTGCCAGCAGCGCAGCCGGGACAGGGGAATGGTCTGGAAACACCATATATTTT
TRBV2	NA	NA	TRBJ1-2	CAPIAGLITGYGYTF	TGTGCCCCAATCGCCGGACTCATCACGGGCTATGGCTACACCTTC
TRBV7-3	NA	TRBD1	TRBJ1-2	CASSRDRGITGYTF	TGTGCCAGCAGCCGGGACAGGGGTATTACTGGCTACACCTTC
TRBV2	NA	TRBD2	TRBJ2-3	CASSEEVAGGSTDTQYF	TGTGCCAGCAGTGAGGAAGTAGCGGGGGGGAGCACAGATACGCAGTATTTT
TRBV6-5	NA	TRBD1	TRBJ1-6	CASSYSGTGNSPLHF	TGTGCCAGCAGTTACTCTGGGACAGGGAATTCACCCCTCCACTTT
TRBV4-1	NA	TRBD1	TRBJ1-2	CASSQVGDRRNYGYTF	TGCGCCAGCAGCCAAGTGGGGGACAGAAGGAACTATGGCTACACCTTC
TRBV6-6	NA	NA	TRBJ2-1	CASTQGVYNEQFF	TGTGCCAGCACCCAAGGGGTCTACAATGAGCAGTTCTTC